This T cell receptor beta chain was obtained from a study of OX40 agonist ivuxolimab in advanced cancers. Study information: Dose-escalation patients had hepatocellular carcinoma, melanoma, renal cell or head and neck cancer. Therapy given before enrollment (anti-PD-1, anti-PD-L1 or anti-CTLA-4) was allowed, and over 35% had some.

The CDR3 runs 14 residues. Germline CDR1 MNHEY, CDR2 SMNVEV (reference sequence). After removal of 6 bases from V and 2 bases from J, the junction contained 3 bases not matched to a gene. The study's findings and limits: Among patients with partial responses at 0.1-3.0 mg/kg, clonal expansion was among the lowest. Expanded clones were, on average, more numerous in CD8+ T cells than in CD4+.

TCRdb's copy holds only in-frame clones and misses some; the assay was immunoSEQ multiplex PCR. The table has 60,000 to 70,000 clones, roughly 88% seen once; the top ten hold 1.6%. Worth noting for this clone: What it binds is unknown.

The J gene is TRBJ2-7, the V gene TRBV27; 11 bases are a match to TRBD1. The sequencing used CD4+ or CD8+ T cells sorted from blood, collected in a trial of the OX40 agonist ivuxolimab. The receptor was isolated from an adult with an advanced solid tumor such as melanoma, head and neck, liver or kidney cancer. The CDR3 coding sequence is TGTGCCAGCAGCCGGGACAGGGGGACCTACGAGCAGTACTTC. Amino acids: CASSRDRGTYEQYF.